Following are 12 T cell receptor beta chains from one sample sequenced in a study of CD8+CD57+ T cells in acquired aplastic anemia. Investigators profiled TCR beta VDJ and CDR3 from genomic DNA template. TCRdb fed the reads into MiXCR, producing one record per CDR3 protein. The top ten clones hold under 9% of a sample with 200,000 to 250,000 distinct CDR3 sequences, 45% to 50% of them seen once. Sequencing was done on patients that had shown CD8+CD57+ cell expansion by flow cytometry. The specimen sequenced was sorted CD4+, CD8+, or CD8+CD57+ T cells (not recorded which) from PBMCs. These receptor sequences come from a human donor with aplastic anemia.

The table lists this clonotype with many counts. V is TRBV12-3 or TRBV12-4 and J is TRBJ1-5, with D possibly TRBD1 on 6 matching bases. Trimming left V 4 bases short and J 6 bases short, with 19 bases between. CDR3 size: 16 residues. For the CDR3, the DNA is TGTGCCAGCAGTTACGGGCAGGGGTTAATTTTTCAGCCCCAGCATTTT. This gives the protein CASSYGQGLIFQPQHF.

This clonotype was seen a single time. The chain uses TRBV2 and TRBJ2-7; a possible D gene is TRBD2 (6 bases). There are 14 residues in the CDR3. The V gene lost 7 bases and the J gene lost 2 bases, with 15 bases spanning the gap. Germline CDR1 reads SNHLY; CDR2 reads FYNNEI. The CDR3 DNA is TGTGCCAGCACTCTACAGGAGGGACCCTACGAGCAGTACTTC. It specifies CASTLQEGPYEQYF. Supplemented by reference TRBV2 and TRBJ2-7, the full variable domain reads EPEVTQTPSHQVTQMGQEVILRCVPISNHLYFYWYRQILGQKVEFLVSFYNNEISEKSEIFDDQFSVERPDGSNFTLKIRSTKLEDSAMYFCASTLQEGPYEQYFGPGTRLTVT.

J is TRBJ1-2 and V is TRBV7-2; tentative D call: TRBD1 (5 bases). There are 13 residues in the CDR3. The germline gives CDR1 SGHTA, CDR2 FQGNSA. The ends were cut back, 8 bases at V and 4 bases at J, with 14 bases in the middle. The CDR3 is CASGGDRSYGYTF. The CDR3 coding sequence is TGTGCCAGCGGTGGTGACAGATCCTATGGCTACACCTTC. The whole variable domain, remainder taken from reference TRBV7-2 and TRBJ1-2, is GAGVSQSPSNKVTEKGKDVELRCDPISGHTALYWYRQSLGQGLEFLIYFQGNSAPDKSGLPSDRFSAERTGGSVSTLTIQRTQQEDSAVYLCASGGDRSYGYTFGSGTRLTVV.

This clonotype was counted at least ten times. The rearrangement uses TRBV7-8 and TRBJ2-2; a possible D gene is TRBD1 (5 bases). There are 13 residues in the CDR3. Per germline, CDR1 SGHVS and CDR2 FQNEAQ. The V gene lost 8 bases and the J gene lost 4 bases, with 11 bases spanning the gap. CDR3 nucleotide sequence: TGTGCCAGCGGGTTCAGGGCCACCGGGGAGCTGTTTTTT. It specifies CASGFRATGELFF.

This clonotype was detected once. V and J are TRBV7-2 and TRBJ2-7; D gene unclear. The germline V and J ends were trimmed by 1 base and 0 bases, with 10 bases remaining between them. The germline gives CDR1 SGHTA, CDR2 FQGNSA. This CDR3 comprises 15 residues. CDR3 nucleotide sequence: TGTGCCAGCAGCTTAGTTCCGGGCAACTCCTACGAGCAGTACTTC. Translated, it gives CASSLVPGNSYEQYF.

The genes are TRBV30 and TRBJ2-3; D might be TRBD2 (7 bases). V shed 5 bases and J shed 2 bases, with 11 bases lying between them. There are 13 residues in the CDR3. Germline CDR1 is GTSNPN and CDR2 is SVGIG (reference sequence). CDR3 residues: CAWDRGATDTQYF. CDR3 sequence (DNA): TGTGCCTGGGACCGGGGGGCCACAGATACGCAGTATTTT.

In its sample, this clonotype was seen a few times. CDR3 sequence: CASSYGTATDTQYF. CDR3 DNA: TGTGCCAGCAGTTACGGGACTGCCACAGATACGCAGTATTTT. The chain is built from TRBV6-5 and TRBJ2-3; tentatively, D is TRBD2 (6 bases). Germline V gives CDR1 MNHEY, CDR2 SVGAGI. This CDR3 is built from 14 residues. Trimming stripped 2 bases from V and 2 bases from J, with 8 bases between.

This clonotype was counted at least ten times. The chain carries TRBV7-9 and TRBJ1-3; 7 bases fit TRBD1. Looked up from germline, CDR1 is SEHNR and CDR2 is FQNEAQ (reference sequence). The V segment lost 2 bases and the J segment 0 bases; nucleotides outside the gene matches: 7. This CDR3 region has 17 residues. CDR3 loop: CASSLTGQRSSGNTIYF. The CDR3 nucleotides read TGTGCCAGCAGCTTAACGGGACAGAGATCCTCTGGAAACACCATATATTTT.

This clonotype turned up a few times. It may be a read error: a sequence one base away is much more abundant. The chain has TRBV5-6 and TRBJ1-2; 8 positions match TRBD1. Germline values: CDR1 SGHDT, CDR2 YYEEEE. CDR3 length: 14 amino acids. The CDR3 is CASSLTGTGYGHTF. The CDR3 nucleotides read TGTGCCAGCAGCTTGACCGGGACAGGATATGGCCACACCTTC.

The chain joins TRBV9 to TRBJ2-5; 8 bases are shared with TRBD2. The V gene's germline CDR1 is SGDLS and CDR2 YYNGEE. The CDR3 totals 17 residues. J gave up 5 bases and V 2 bases, and 14 bases lay outside the gene matches. CDR3 sequence reads: CASSVARVAGMGETQYF. CDR3 nucleotide sequence: TGTGCCAGCAGCGTGGCTCGGGTAGCGGGGATGGGGGAGACCCAGTACTTC. Together with reference TRBV9 and TRBJ2-5, the CDR3 gives the full variable domain: DSGVTQTPKHLITATGQRVTLRCSPRSGDLSVYWYQQSLDQGLQFLIQYYNGEERAKGNILERFSAQQFPDLHSELNLSSLELGDSALYFCASSVARVAGMGETQYFGPGTRLLVL.

Of note for this clonotype: This CDR3 is missing its conserved last phenylalanine or tryptophan, likely due to a read error. This chain joins TRBV15 and TRBJ2-7; 8 nucleotides align to TRBD1. The CDR3 runs 13 residues. V shed 4 bases and J 4 bases; nucleotides not matched to a gene: 3. Germline CDR1 is LNHNV and CDR2 is YYDKDF (reference sequence). In nucleotides, the CDR3 is TGTGCCACCAGCACCGGACAGGGATACGAGCAGTACTCC. This sequence encodes CATSTGQGYEQYS.

This clonotype was observed a single time. The rearrangement uses TRBV2 and TRBJ2-1; D may be TRBD2 (7 bases). V was shortened by 6 bases and J by 1 base, with 19 bases between the two germline ends. Germline V gives CDR1 SNHLY, CDR2 FYNNEI. This CDR3 is built from 17 residues. CDR3 in DNA: TGTGCCAGCAGCACCGGTGAGGGGGGGCCGTCCTACAATGAGCAGTTCTTC. Translated, it gives CASSTGEGGPSYNEQFF.